This T cell receptor beta chain was captured in a study of cytotoxic CD8 clonotypes in ibrutinib-treated CLL (dated by TCRdb to the early 2020s). For context, the study as a whole: In this cohort, around 14 patients were treatment-naive and about a dozen were relapsed/refractory, while some 18 had unmutated IGHV. Response samples were obtained after a median of approximately twelve months of treatment, with a range of roughly 6 to 40 months. Responses were partial in around 24 patients and complete in 2; after median about 70 months follow-up, about 14 stayed in remission and roughly twelve progressed. All remission and progressive disease samples were collected while patients were still receiving ibrutinib. On average, each sample yielded around 270,000 productive templates and over 90,000 productive rearrangements. Cryopreserved peripheral blood mononuclear cells were collected at three points: before therapy, at response, and at either sustained remission or disease progression. Longitudinal samples were obtainable from about 30% of the roughly 90 participants in the trial.

The goal of deep resolution MiSeq sequencing was a depth between 1 in 1 million and 1 in 200,000 T cells, and coverage averaged 10x per clonotype. The immunoSEQ hsTCRB Kit was used to generate the TCR beta libraries. In the authors' own workflow: Data were analyzed with ImmunoSEQ Data Assistant and ImmunoSEQ Analyzer, with V, D and J genes assigned per IMGT definitions. Clonality, which ranges from 0 to 1, was calculated as one minus the normalized Shannon entropy of productive rearrangement frequencies. Only overrepresented clonotypes making up at least 0.05% of each patient's repertoire were included in the public clonotype analysis. More than ten age-matched healthy donor repertoires from immuneACCESS were used as controls for clonality. TCRdb stores this immuneACCESS table with in-frame sequences only. Part of the clones is absent; in the studies checked, under half of the shortfall reflects unresolved V genes, and no reason is known for the rest. That table gives V, J and clone size, and the DNA gave D and trimming. The sample table lists around 160,000 clones, about 88% of them with a count of one. The biggest ten clones account for 3% to 3.5% of the sample.

What the authors observed across the whole study: Sustained-remission and progressing patients did not have matched sampling times, and lymph node repertoires were not examined. Public clonotypes were found to be uncommon and were observed to contract or remain stable during treatment; the increase in clonality was shown to reflect expansion of private clonotypes at ibrutinib response. Clonality rose at ibrutinib response, remained stable during sustained remission, and dropped back toward baseline at progression. At baseline, clonality was higher than in age-matched healthy donors and showed a strong correlation with circulating CD8+ T-cell counts.

Via the germline V gene, CDR1 is SGHDN and CDR2 FVKESK. Including the terminal cysteine and phenylalanine, the CDR3 comprises 14 residues. CDR3 DNA only is kept here, 42 bases in frame from base 1. V loses 3 bases, J loses 3 bases, and the germline ends lie 8 bases apart. This sample's time point label indicates: progressive disease on ibrutinib. Approximately 2 micrograms of genomic DNA were extracted from cryopreserved PBMCs for TCR beta library preparation. Longitudinal blood samples from CLL patients receiving ibrutinib monotherapy were subjected to high-throughput TCR beta sequencing. The patients took part in an open-label, single-center phase 2 trial of ibrutinib monotherapy. Notes on this clone: The target of this receptor is not known. The input lacks base qualities; no much larger clone sits a single base away.

This receptor was obtained from a human donor with chronic lymphocytic leukemia. Specimen: PBMCs, collected at disease progression, from a patient treated with ibrutinib. This chain joins TRBV14 to TRBJ2-2, and the D gene may be TRBD1, 5 bases matching. In nucleotide form, the sequence is TGTGCCAGCAGCCACAGGGTCGACACCGGGGAGCTGTTTTTT. The encoded protein is CASSHRVDTGELFF.